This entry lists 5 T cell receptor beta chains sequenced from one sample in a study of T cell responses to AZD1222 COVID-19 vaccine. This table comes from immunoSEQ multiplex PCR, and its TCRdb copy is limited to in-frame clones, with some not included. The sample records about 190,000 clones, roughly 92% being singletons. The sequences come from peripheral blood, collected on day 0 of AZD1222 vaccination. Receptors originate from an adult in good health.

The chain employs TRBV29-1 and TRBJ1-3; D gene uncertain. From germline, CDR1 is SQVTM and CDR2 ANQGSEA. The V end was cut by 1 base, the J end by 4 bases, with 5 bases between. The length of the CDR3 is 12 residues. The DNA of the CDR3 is TGCAGCGTTGAAGTTACCGGAAACACCATATATTTT. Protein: CSVEVTGNTIYF.

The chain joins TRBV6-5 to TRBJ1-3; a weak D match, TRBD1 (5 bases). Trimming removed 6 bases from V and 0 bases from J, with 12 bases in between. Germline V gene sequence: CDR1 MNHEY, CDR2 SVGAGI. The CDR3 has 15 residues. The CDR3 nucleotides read TGTGCCAGCAGCCTGGGGCCTAACTCTGGAAACACCATATATTTT. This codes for CASSLGPNSGNTIYF.

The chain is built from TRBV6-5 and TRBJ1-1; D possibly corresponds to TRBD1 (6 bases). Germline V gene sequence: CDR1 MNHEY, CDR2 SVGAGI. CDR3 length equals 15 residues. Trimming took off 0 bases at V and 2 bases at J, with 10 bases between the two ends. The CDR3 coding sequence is TGTGCCAGCAGTTACTCAGGGACACTCAACACTGAAGCTTTCTTT. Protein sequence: CASSYSGTLNTEAFF.

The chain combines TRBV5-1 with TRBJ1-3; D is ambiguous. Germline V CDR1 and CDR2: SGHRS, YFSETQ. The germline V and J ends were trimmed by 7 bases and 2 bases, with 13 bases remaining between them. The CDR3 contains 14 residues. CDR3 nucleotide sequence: TGCGCCAGCCAAGCCCGGCCAGCTGGAAACACCATATATTTT. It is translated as CASQARPAGNTIYF.

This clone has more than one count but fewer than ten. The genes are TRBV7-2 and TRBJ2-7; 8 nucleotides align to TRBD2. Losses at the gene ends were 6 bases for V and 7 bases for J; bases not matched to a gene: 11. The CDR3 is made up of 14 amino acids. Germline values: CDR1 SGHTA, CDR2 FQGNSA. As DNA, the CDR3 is TGTGCCAGCAGTCCTGGACTAGCCCCCCGTGAGCAGTACTTC. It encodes CASSPGLAPREQYF.